These 2 T cell receptor beta chains originate from one sample sequenced in a study of cytomegalovirus exposure and HLA in healthy donors. A multiplex PCR was run with 60 Vbeta primers and 13 Jbeta primers. Using immunoSEQ multiplex PCR, the repertoire was profiled, and TCRdb retains in-frame clones only, with some absent. The data contain some 120,000 clones, about 69% of them singletons. The sequenced sample was PBMCs. The receptors originated from a woman between 18 and 29 years old in good health and CMV-seronegative.

J is TRBJ1-2 and V is TRBV4-1, with 7 bases lining up with TRBD1. The CDR3 spans 14 residues. Germline CDR1 and CDR2: MGHRA and YSYEKL. With 4 bases clipped from V and 1 base from J, the junction kept 3 bases outside the gene matches. The CDR3 sequence: CASSLGTDNYGYTF. The CDR3 region has the DNA TGCGCCAGCAGCCTTGGGACAGATAACTATGGCTACACCTTC.

To note about this clone: Without the conserved terminal phenylalanine or tryptophan, this CDR3 likely stems from a read error. The chain uses TRBV30 and TRBJ2-3; D is uncertain. This CDR3 is 11 amino acids long. Germline loops: CDR1 GTSNPN, CDR2 SVGIG (reference sequence). V was clipped by 0 bases and J by 6 bases, with 4 bases between them. CDR3 amino acids: CAWSVQDTQYV. The CDR3 DNA sequence: TGTGCCTGGAGTGTCCAGGATACGCAGTATGTT.